This passage covers 25 T cell receptor beta chains from one sample sequenced in a study of shared clonotypes between healthy human individuals. The repertoire was sequenced with immunoSEQ multiplex PCR; TCRdb's copy has only in-frame clones and lacks some. Of about 710,000 clones in the sample, just under 75% were seen once. Specimen: memory CD4+ T cells sorted from blood. Stated subset: CD45RA-negative fraction. The receptors originated from a woman between 25 and 40 years old in good health.

The V call is TRBV6-1, the J call TRBJ1-5; D not certain. Trimming stripped 9 bases from V and 0 bases from J, with 6 bases between. Germline CDR1 MNHNS, CDR2 SASEGT. The length of the CDR3 is 12 residues. The DNA of the CDR3 is TGTGCCAGTACAGATAGCAATCAGCCCCAGCATTTT. Translated, it gives CASTDSNQPQHF.

This clone came up a few times. The CDR3 nucleotides are TGTGCCAGCGAAGGGACAACGAACACTGAAGCTTTCTTT. Translating it yields CASEGTTNTEAFF. This chain uses TRBV5-5 with TRBJ1-1, with D tentatively TRBD1 (6 bases). CDR1 is SGHKS, CDR2 YYEKEE, per germline (reference sequence). Trimming took off 7 bases at V and 1 base at J, with 11 bases between the two ends. There are 13 residues in the CDR3.

This clone was seen a handful of times. This sample includes further DNA sequences coding for the same CDR3. The chain recombines TRBV2 with TRBJ2-1; TRBD2 matches 11 bases. CDR1 and CDR2 (germline): SNHLY, FYNNEI. Trimming at V came to 5 bases and at J to 7 bases, leaving 4 bases not matched to a gene. The CDR3 runs 14 residues. The CDR3 spells CASSRLAGINEQFF. CDR3 coding DNA: TGTGCCAGCAGTCGACTAGCGGGGATAAATGAGCAGTTCTTC. Variable domain in full (rest from reference TRBV2 and TRBJ2-1): EPEVTQTPSHQVTQMGQEVILRCVPISNHLYFYWYRQILGQKVEFLVSFYNNEISEKSEIFDDQFSVERPDGSNFTLKIRSTKLEDSAMYFCASSRLAGINEQFFGPGTRLTVL.

The chain links TRBV30 to TRBJ1-1; D remains ambiguous. V lost 8 bases and J lost 11, with 18 bases in between. CDR1 GTSNPN and CDR2 SVGIG come from the germline V gene (reference sequence). The CDR3 sequence is 11 residues long. The CDR3 reads CAGNPVAGAFF. DNA of the CDR3: TGTGCCGGAAATCCGGTCGCTGGGGCTTTCTTT.

This clone was seen many times. The V call is TRBV12-5, the J call TRBJ2-6, with TRBD1 matching 12 bases. Germline CDR1 is LGHNT and CDR2 is FRNRAP. V lost 4 bases and J lost 0; bases outside the gene matches: 13. This CDR3 has 21 residues. The CDR3 region is CASGWKPGQGALSSGANVLTF. DNA for the CDR3: TGTGCTAGTGGTTGGAAACCGGGACAGGGGGCTTTAAGCTCTGGGGCCAACGTCCTGACTTTC.

The chain combines TRBV7-6 with TRBJ1-5; no reliable D call. The CDR3 contains 13 residues. The germline V gene has CDR1 SGHVS and CDR2 FNYEAQ. Trimming left V 6 bases short and J 2 bases short, with 8 bases between. As DNA, the CDR3 is TGTGCCAGCAGTACACTGCGCAATCAGCCCCAGCATTTT. This sequence encodes CASSTLRNQPQHF.

This clone was seen only once. This chain links TRBV27 with TRBJ1-1; the match to TRBD1 covers 8 bases. The CDR3 contains 15 residues. V lost 5 bases and J lost 1; bases outside the gene matches: 6. Germline CDR1 reads MNHEY; CDR2 reads SMNVEV (reference sequence). CDR3 DNA: TGTGCCAGCAGTCGACGGACAGGGTCGAACACTGAAGCTTTCTTT. Translating gives CASSRRTGSNTEAFF.

The chain is built from TRBV18 and TRBJ2-7, with 10 bases fitting TRBD2. There are 17 residues in the CDR3. V gave up 3 bases and J gave up 3 bases; unmatched junction bases: 11. The germline V gene has CDR1 KGHSH and CDR2 LQKENI. CDR3 sequence reads: CASSPLMPSGGYYEQYF. CDR3 nucleotide sequence: TGTGCCAGCTCACCCCTAATGCCTAGCGGGGGATACTACGAGCAGTACTTC. Together with reference TRBV18 and TRBJ2-7, the CDR3 gives the full variable domain: NAGVMQNPRHLVRRRGQEARLRCSPMKGHSHVYWYRQLPEEGLKFMVYLQKENIIDESGMPKERFSAEFPKEGPSILRIQQVVRGDSAAYFCASSPLMPSGGYYEQYFGPGTRLTVT.

The CDR3 protein is CASSRWTGRANTGELFF. For the CDR3, the DNA is TGTGCCAGCAGTCGTTGGACAGGGAGGGCGAACACCGGGGAGCTGTTTTTT. V usage is TRBV7-6 and J usage is TRBJ2-2; D is perhaps TRBD1 (8 bases). Germline assignment: CDR1 SGHVS and CDR2 FNYEAQ. V was clipped by 6 bases and J by 0 bases, with 17 bases between them. This CDR3 is built from 17 residues.

V is TRBV14 and J is TRBJ1-1; 8 bases match TRBD1. The CDR3 loop spans 15 amino acids. The germline CDR1 and CDR2 sequences are SGHDN and FVKESK. V lost 2 bases to trimming and J lost 6 bases; unmatched junction nucleotides: 8. This chain's CDR3 is CASSQRTGSSAEAFF. The DNA of the CDR3 is TGTGCCAGCAGCCAACGGACAGGGTCGTCGGCTGAAGCTTTCTTT.

This clone appeared a single time. The CDR3 DNA reads TGTGCCAGCAGTTTGGACAGGGTTGACAATGAGCAGTTCTTC. Translated, it gives CASSLDRVDNEQFF. The chain has TRBV6-1 and TRBJ2-1, with 8 nucleotides matching TRBD1. V was pared by 5 bases and J by 5 bases, with 5 bases of the junction left unmatched. Germline lookup yields CDR1 MNHNS and CDR2 SASEGT. The CDR3 loop spans 14 amino acids.

This clone was observed a handful of times. V is TRBV9 and J is TRBJ1-2; D perhaps matches TRBD1 (5 bases). Germline V gene data show CDR1 as SGDLS and CDR2 as YYNGEE. The V end lost 5 bases, the J end lost 1 base, and 12 bases lay between the germline ends. There are 14 residues in the CDR3. CDR3 region: CASSPLGGNYGYTF. CDR3 sequence (DNA): TGTGCCAGCAGTCCCCTGGGGGGTAACTATGGCTACACCTTC.

This clone has just one count. The V gene is TRBV7-9, the J gene TRBJ2-6; D possibly corresponds to TRBD1 (5 bases). From germline, CDR1 is SEHNR and CDR2 FQNEAQ (reference sequence). The length of the CDR3 is 19 residues. Trimming shortened V by 5 bases and J by 0 bases, and 20 bases separated the two germline ends. The CDR3 DNA sequence: TGTGCCAGCAGCCCACCGGGTTGGCTTACAGGCTCTGGGGCCAACGTCCTGACTTTC. It codes for CASSPPGWLTGSGANVLTF.

Remarks on this clone: Other nucleotide sequences in the sample specify the same CDR3. V usage is TRBV7-3 and J usage is TRBJ2-5, with 7 bases lining up with TRBD1. The germline CDR1 and CDR2 sequences are SGHTA and FQGTGA. The trim removed 1 base at V and 5 bases at J, leaving 4 bases unmatched. This CDR3 contains 14 residues. Written as DNA, the CDR3 is TGTGCCAGCAGCTTAAGCGGCAGGGGGGAGACCCAGTACTTC. Translation: CASSLSGRGETQYF. Full variable domain (remainder filled in from reference TRBV7-3 and TRBJ2-5): GAGVSQTPSNKVTEKGKYVELRCDPISGHTALYWYRQSLGQGPEFLIYFQGTGAADDSGLPNDRFFAVRPEGSVSTLKIQRTERGDSAVYLCASSLSGRGETQYFGPGTRLLVL.

The chain joins TRBV6-6 to TRBJ2-7; 7 bases match TRBD2. This CDR3 spans 15 amino acids. Germline V gene lookup returns CDR1 MNHNY and CDR2 SVGAGI (reference sequence). With 8 bases clipped from V and 4 bases from J, the junction kept 14 bases outside the gene matches. The CDR3 nucleotides are TGTGCCAGCGGGTTAACAGGCCTGGGGGGGTACGAGCAGTACTTC. Encoded protein: CASGLTGLGGYEQYF.

The chain couples TRBV19 to TRBJ2-2; D is ambiguous. V gave up 5 bases and J gave up 0 bases, with 7 bases separating them. CDR3 size: 14 residues. Germline assignment: CDR1 LNHDA and CDR2 SQIVND (reference sequence). This chain's CDR3 is CASSRSPNTGELFF. As DNA, the CDR3 is TGTGCCAGTAGTCGGTCTCCGAACACCGGGGAGCTGTTTTTT.

This clone turned up a few times. J is TRBJ2-7 and V is TRBV19, with 8 bases aligning to TRBD1. The CDR3 sequence is 13 residues long. Per the germline V gene, CDR1 is LNHDA and CDR2 is SQIVND (reference sequence). V dropped 5 bases and J dropped 3; count of bases not matched to a gene: 3. The CDR3 region is CASSPGGYYEQYF. The DNA of the CDR3 is TGTGCCAGTAGTCCAGGGGGCTACTACGAGCAGTACTTC.

This chain joins TRBV5-1 and TRBJ2-7; 15 nucleotides match TRBD2. V lost 4 bases to trimming and J lost 2 bases; unmatched junction nucleotides: 7. The CDR3 extends over 17 amino acids. Looked up from germline, CDR1 is SGHRS and CDR2 is YFSETQ. CDR3 amino acids: CASSTTGLAGGAYEQYF. The CDR3 DNA reads TGCGCCAGCAGCACGACGGGACTAGCGGGAGGAGCCTACGAGCAGTACTTC.

The CDR3 here is CASIQQGAWQAEAFF. CDR3 nucleotides: TGTGCCAGCATCCAACAGGGGGCATGGCAGGCTGAAGCTTTCTTT. The rearrangement uses TRBV28 and TRBJ1-1, with TRBD1 matching 9 bases. Germline V lookup: CDR1 MDHEN, CDR2 SYDVKM. V lost 7 bases to trimming and J lost 6 bases; unmatched junction nucleotides: 12. This CDR3 comprises 15 residues.

This clone was detected only once. CDR3 residues: CASSPRGAGGGVYNEQFF. CDR3 in DNA: TGTGCCAGCAGCCCAAGGGGTGCGGGAGGCGGAGTCTACAATGAGCAGTTCTTC. The genes are TRBV7-9 and TRBJ2-1, with TRBD2 identical over 8 bases. The germline V gene encodes CDR1 SEHNR and CDR2 FQNEAQ (reference sequence). The CDR3 has 18 amino acids. V was pared by 5 bases and J by 3 bases, with 15 bases of the junction left unmatched.

This chain joins TRBV2 and TRBJ1-2, with D maybe TRBD1 (6 bases). CDR3 length: 12 amino acids. V was pared by 6 bases and J by 6 bases, with 11 bases between. CDR1 SNHLY and CDR2 FYNNEI come from the germline V gene. The CDR3 loop is CASSLDSHGYTF. The CDR3 DNA follows: TGTGCCAGCAGCCTGGACAGTCATGGCTACACCTTC.

As for this clone: The same CDR3 also results from other DNA sequences found in this sample. The DNA for the CDR3 is TGCGCCAGCAGCCTCGGGAGCACAGATACGCAGTATTTT. Encoded protein: CASSLGSTDTQYF. J is TRBJ2-3 and V is TRBV5-1; no reliable D call. The CDR3 runs to 13 residues. The V end was cut by 4 bases, the J end by 0 bases, with 6 bases between. Germline assignment: CDR1 SGHRS and CDR2 YFSETQ.

There are a few counts of this clone. The chain combines TRBV2 with TRBJ1-4, with D unresolved. Germline CDR1 and CDR2: SNHLY and FYNNEI. This CDR3 spans 13 amino acids. Trimming shortened V by 8 bases and J by 3 bases, and 10 bases separated the two germline ends. CDR3 in amino acids: CASRPGPNEKLFF. The CDR3 DNA is TGTGCCAGCCGCCCGGGTCCTAATGAAAAACTGTTTTTT.

This clone turned up a few times. The chain joins TRBV5-1 to TRBJ2-7; D not resolved. Germline V gene sequence: CDR1 SGHRS, CDR2 YFSETQ. CDR3 length: 10 amino acids. V dropped 3 bases and J dropped 3 bases, with 1 base sitting between them. The chain's CDR3 is CASSYYEQYF. In DNA form, the CDR3 reads TGCGCCAGCAGCTACTACGAGCAGTACTTC.

V is TRBV4-2 and J is TRBJ1-5; TRBD1 is a possible D gene (6 bases). V lost 0 bases to trimming and J lost 5 bases, with 11 bases between them. This CDR3 has 15 residues. Germline lookup yields CDR1 LGHNA and CDR2 YNFKEQ. For the CDR3, the DNA is TGTGCCAGCAGCCAAGATCCCGGGGGGCATCAGCCCCAGCATTTT. Protein sequence: CASSQDPGGHQPQHF.